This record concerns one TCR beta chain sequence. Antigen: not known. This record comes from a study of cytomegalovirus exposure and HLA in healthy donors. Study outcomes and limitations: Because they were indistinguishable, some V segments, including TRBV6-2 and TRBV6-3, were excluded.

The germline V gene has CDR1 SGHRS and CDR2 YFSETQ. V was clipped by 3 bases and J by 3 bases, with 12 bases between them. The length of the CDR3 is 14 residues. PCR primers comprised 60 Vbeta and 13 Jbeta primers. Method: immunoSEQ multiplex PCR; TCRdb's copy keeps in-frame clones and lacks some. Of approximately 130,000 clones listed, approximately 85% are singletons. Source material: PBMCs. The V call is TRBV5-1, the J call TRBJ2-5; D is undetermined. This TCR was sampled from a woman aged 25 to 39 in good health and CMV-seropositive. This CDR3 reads CASSSESLKETQYF. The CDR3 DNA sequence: TGCGCCAGCAGCTCCGAAAGCCTCAAAGAGACCCAGTACTTC.